A selection of T cell receptor beta chains follows, all from one sample in a study of a mutant IDH1 vaccine in newly diagnosed glioma. Clones were read by immunoSEQ multiplex PCR, and TCRdb kept only the in-frame ones, dropping some. The table has about 42,000 clones, 70% to 90% seen once. These receptors' antigens are unknown. Sequencing used PBMCs, obtained from a glioma patient whose treatment included an IDH1 peptide vaccine. The receptors come from a man aged 40-49 years with glioma. The CDR3 runs from the conserved cysteine through the conserved F or W. D genes are given only for firm matches. Clone size appears in some rows only: once, few, many, or a class for an expanded clone.

cdr3_length: 13
j_call: TRBJ1-1
d_call: -
clone_size: -
v_call: TRBV9
cdr3_aa: CASSVRSQAEAFF
cdr3_nt: TGTGCCAGCAGCGTCCGATCCCAAGCCGAAGCTTTCTTT

cdr3_length: 15
j_call: TRBJ2-5
d_call: TRBD2
clone_size: -
v_call: TRBV6-1
cdr3_aa: CASSEGGTRHETQYF
cdr3_nt: TGTGCCAGCAGTGAAGGAGGGACTAGACACGAGACCCAGTACTTC

cdr3_length: 16
j_call: TRBJ2-7
d_call: TRBD1
clone_size: -
v_call: TRBV18
cdr3_aa: CASSPASTGGNYEQYF
cdr3_nt: TGTGCCAGCTCACCGGCCTCGACAGGGGGCAACTACGAGCAGTACTTC

cdr3_length: 13
j_call: TRBJ2-5
d_call: TRBD2
clone_size: -
v_call: TRBV6-5
cdr3_aa: CATRLAGRETQYF
cdr3_nt: TGTGCAACCCGGCTAGCGGGAAGAGAGACCCAGTACTTC

cdr3_length: 13
j_call: TRBJ1-2
d_call: TRBD1
clone_size: -
v_call: TRBV9
cdr3_aa: CASSVQGAGGYTF
cdr3_nt: TGTGCCAGCAGCGTCCAGGGGGCCGGTGGCTACACCTTC

cdr3_length: 15
j_call: TRBJ2-1
d_call: TRBD2
clone_size: -
v_call: TRBV15
cdr3_aa: CATSSLAGDYNEQFF
cdr3_nt: TGTGCCACCAGCAGTCTAGCGGGGGACTACAATGAGCAGTTCTTC

cdr3_length: 12
j_call: TRBJ2-7
d_call: -
clone_size: once
v_call: TRBV6-4
cdr3_aa: CASRWAKDEQYF
cdr3_nt: TGTGCCAGCAGGTGGGCTAAGGACGAGCAGTACTTC

cdr3_length: 15
j_call: TRBJ1-1
d_call: TRBD1
clone_size: -
v_call: TRBV10-1
cdr3_aa: CASSEVRQGDTEAFF
cdr3_nt: TGCGCCAGCAGTGAGGTTAGGCAGGGGGACACTGAAGCTTTCTTT

cdr3_length: 12
j_call: TRBJ2-7
d_call: -
clone_size: -
v_call: TRBV25-1
cdr3_aa: CASRGLHYEQYF
cdr3_nt: TGTGCCAGCAGGGGACTTCACTACGAGCAGTACTTC

cdr3_length: 13
j_call: TRBJ1-3
d_call: -
clone_size: -
v_call: TRBV7-2
cdr3_aa: CASTAAGGNTIYF
cdr3_nt: TGTGCCAGCACGGCGGCGGGTGGGAACACCATATATTTT

cdr3_length: 15
j_call: TRBJ2-7
d_call: TRBD1
clone_size: once
v_call: TRBV7-9
cdr3_aa: CASSPTGGASYEQYF
cdr3_nt: TGTGCCAGCAGCCCGACAGGGGGCGCCTCCTACGAGCAGTACTTC

cdr3_length: 16
j_call: TRBJ2-7
d_call: -
clone_size: -
v_call: TRBV27
cdr3_aa: CASSGVRAGPSYEQYF
cdr3_nt: TGTGCCAGCAGCGGTGTTCGGGCGGGACCCTCCTACGAGCAGTACTTC

cdr3_length: 15
j_call: TRBJ1-2
d_call: TRBD1
clone_size: few
v_call: TRBV9
cdr3_aa: CASSYGTGGNYGYTF
cdr3_nt: TGTGCCAGCAGCTACGGGACAGGGGGGAACTATGGCTACACCTTC

cdr3_length: 12
j_call: TRBJ1-5
d_call: -
clone_size: -
v_call: TRBV6-5
cdr3_aa: CASGQGSQPQHF
cdr3_nt: TGTGCCAGCGGCCAGGGGAGTCAGCCCCAGCATTTT

cdr3_length: 13
j_call: TRBJ1-1
d_call: -
clone_size: few
v_call: TRBV29-1
cdr3_aa: CSVVAPANTEAFF
cdr3_nt: TGCAGCGTTGTCGCCCCCGCGAACACTGAAGCTTTCTTT

cdr3_length: 14
j_call: TRBJ2-1
d_call: TRBD1
clone_size: -
v_call: TRBV4-1
cdr3_aa: CASTGQGERNEQFF
cdr3_nt: TGCGCCAGCACGGGACAGGGAGAACGCAATGAGCAGTTCTTC

cdr3_length: 13
j_call: TRBJ1-2
d_call: -
clone_size: -
v_call: TRBV18
cdr3_aa: CASSPRAPYGYTF
cdr3_nt: TGTGCCAGCTCACCTCGGGCTCCCTATGGCTACACCTTC

cdr3_length: 14
j_call: TRBJ1-1
d_call: TRBD1
clone_size: -
v_call: TRBV4-1
cdr3_aa: CASSQRQGYTEAFF
cdr3_nt: TGCGCCAGCAGCCAACGACAGGGTTACACTGAAGCTTTCTTT

cdr3_length: 14
j_call: TRBJ2-5
d_call: TRBD2
clone_size: -
v_call: TRBV27
cdr3_aa: CASSSSTSGETQYF
cdr3_nt: TGTGCCAGCAGTTCGTCCACTAGCGGTGAGACCCAGTACTTC

cdr3_length: 13
j_call: TRBJ1-1
d_call: -
clone_size: -
v_call: TRBV19
cdr3_aa: CASGSFSDTEAFF
cdr3_nt: TGTGCCAGTGGGAGTTTTTCGGACACTGAAGCTTTCTTT

cdr3_length: 16
j_call: TRBJ2-5
d_call: TRBD2
clone_size: -
v_call: TRBV7-2
cdr3_aa: CASSLMWREGQETQYF
cdr3_nt: TGTGCCAGCAGCTTAATGTGGCGGGAGGGCCAAGAGACCCAGTACTTC

cdr3_length: 13
j_call: TRBJ2-7
d_call: -
clone_size: -
v_call: TRBV27
cdr3_aa: CASSLSKGYEQYF
cdr3_nt: TGTGCCAGCAGTTTATCTAAGGGGTACGAGCAGTACTTC

cdr3_length: 15
j_call: TRBJ2-3
d_call: TRBD1
clone_size: -
v_call: TRBV19
cdr3_aa: CASSPTTGGAYTQYF
cdr3_nt: TGTGCCAGTAGTCCCACGACAGGGGGCGCGTATACGCAGTATTTT

cdr3_length: 15
j_call: TRBJ1-1
d_call: TRBD1
clone_size: -
v_call: TRBV11-2
cdr3_aa: CASSPAGTGVTEAFF
cdr3_nt: TGTGCCAGCAGCCCTGCAGGGACAGGGGTTACTGAAGCTTTCTTT

cdr3_length: 15
j_call: TRBJ2-1
d_call: -
clone_size: -
v_call: TRBV11-2
cdr3_aa: CASSWRQGGRNEQFF
cdr3_nt: TGTGCCAGCAGCTGGAGACAGGGAGGACGCAATGAGCAGTTCTTC

cdr3_length: 14
j_call: TRBJ1-1
d_call: TRBD1
clone_size: -
v_call: TRBV6-1
cdr3_aa: CASSAPRQGVEAFF
cdr3_nt: TGTGCCAGCAGTGCTCCGCGACAGGGCGTTGAAGCTTTCTTT

cdr3_length: 12
j_call: TRBJ2-5
d_call: -
clone_size: -
v_call: TRBV18
cdr3_aa: CASSPGRETQYF
cdr3_nt: TGTGCCAGCTCACCAGGGCGAGAGACCCAGTACTTC

cdr3_length: 11
j_call: TRBJ2-7
d_call: TRBD2
clone_size: few
v_call: TRBV20-1
cdr3_aa: CSGTSGMEQYF
cdr3_nt: TGCAGTGGGACTAGCGGGATGGAGCAGTACTTC

cdr3_length: 14
j_call: TRBJ1-1
d_call: -
clone_size: -
v_call: TRBV6-6
cdr3_aa: CASTPRVGGTEAFF
cdr3_nt: TGTGCCAGCACCCCCAGGGTGGGTGGTACTGAAGCTTTCTTT

cdr3_length: 15
j_call: TRBJ2-5
d_call: TRBD2
clone_size: -
v_call: TRBV9
cdr3_aa: CASGPTGGGQETQYF
cdr3_nt: TGTGCCAGCGGCCCCACGGGAGGGGGCCAAGAGACCCAGTACTTC

cdr3_length: 12
j_call: TRBJ2-7
d_call: -
clone_size: -
v_call: TRBV6-5
cdr3_aa: CASRRDGYEQYF
cdr3_nt: TGTGCCAGCCGCCGGGACGGCTACGAGCAGTACTTC

cdr3_length: 16
j_call: TRBJ1-3
d_call: TRBD1
clone_size: -
v_call: TRBV5-1
cdr3_aa: CASSRTGLSSGNTIYF
cdr3_nt: TGCGCCAGCAGTCGGACAGGCCTTAGCTCTGGAAACACCATATATTTT

cdr3_length: 17
j_call: TRBJ2-3
d_call: -
clone_size: -
v_call: TRBV10-3
cdr3_aa: CAISDPSGGGGVDTQYF
cdr3_nt: TGTGCCATCAGTGACCCCTCGGGGGGAGGGGGCGTAGATACGCAGTATTTT

cdr3_length: 14
j_call: TRBJ2-7
d_call: TRBD2
clone_size: -
v_call: TRBV7-2
cdr3_aa: CASSPTSGAYEQYF
cdr3_nt: TGTGCCAGCAGCCCGACTAGCGGAGCCTACGAGCAGTACTTC

cdr3_length: 14
j_call: TRBJ1-2
d_call: TRBD1
clone_size: -
v_call: TRBV5-1
cdr3_aa: CASSFTGTDYGYTF
cdr3_nt: TGCGCCAGCAGCTTTACCGGGACAGACTATGGCTACACCTTC

cdr3_length: 14
j_call: TRBJ2-7
d_call: TRBD2
clone_size: once
v_call: TRBV5-1
cdr3_aa: CASRPGGGDYEQYF
cdr3_nt: TGCGCCAGCAGGCCAGGCGGGGGGGACTACGAGCAGTACTTC

cdr3_length: 19
j_call: TRBJ2-6
d_call: TRBD1
clone_size: -
v_call: TRBV7-9
cdr3_aa: CASSSNIGTGSSGANVLTF
cdr3_nt: TGTGCCAGCAGCTCAAACATCGGGACAGGGAGCTCTGGGGCCAACGTCCTGACTTTC

cdr3_length: 16
j_call: TRBJ1-5
d_call: -
clone_size: once
v_call: TRBV27
cdr3_aa: CASQFFYSGPNQPQHF
cdr3_nt: TGTGCCAGCCAGTTTTTTTATTCAGGGCCGAATCAGCCCCAGCATTTT

cdr3_length: 12
j_call: TRBJ2-7
d_call: -
clone_size: -
v_call: TRBV21-1
cdr3_aa: CASSNPSGAQYF
cdr3_nt: TGTGCCAGCAGCAATCCCAGCGGGGCTCAGTACTTC

cdr3_length: 14
j_call: TRBJ2-7
d_call: TRBD2
clone_size: -
v_call: TRBV5-1
cdr3_aa: CASSAGTRGYEQYF
cdr3_nt: TGCGCCAGCAGCGCCGGGACTAGGGGGTACGAGCAGTACTTC

cdr3_length: 16
j_call: TRBJ1-2
d_call: -
clone_size: -
v_call: TRBV6-5
cdr3_aa: CASSSTTGRGDYGYTF
cdr3_nt: TGTGCCAGCAGTTCAACGACAGGTCGAGGGGACTATGGCTACACCTTC

cdr3_length: 15
j_call: TRBJ2-2
d_call: TRBD1
clone_size: -
v_call: TRBV6-4
cdr3_aa: CASSVAGGNTGELFF
cdr3_nt: TGTGCCAGCAGTGTGGCAGGGGGGAACACCGGGGAGCTGTTTTTT

cdr3_length: 14
j_call: TRBJ2-1
d_call: TRBD2
clone_size: -
v_call: TRBV6-5
cdr3_aa: CASRGTSGSNEQFF
cdr3_nt: TGTGCCAGCAGGGGGACTAGCGGGAGTAATGAGCAGTTCTTC

cdr3_length: 14
j_call: TRBJ1-2
d_call: -
clone_size: once
v_call: TRBV27
cdr3_aa: CASRSSGRSGGYTF
cdr3_nt: TGTGCCAGCCGATCCTCGGGCCGTTCCGGTGGCTACACCTTC

cdr3_length: 14
j_call: TRBJ1-1
d_call: -
clone_size: few
v_call: TRBV2
cdr3_aa: CASSVLGGTTEAFF
cdr3_nt: TGTGCCAGCAGTGTTCTGGGAGGGACGACTGAAGCTTTCTTT

cdr3_length: 12
j_call: TRBJ2-7
d_call: -
clone_size: -
v_call: TRBV10-3
cdr3_aa: CAIRTMTYEQYF
cdr3_nt: TGTGCCATCCGGACAATGACCTACGAGCAGTACTTC

cdr3_length: 16
j_call: TRBJ2-3
d_call: TRBD2
clone_size: -
v_call: TRBV27
cdr3_aa: CASKLISGSLTDTQYF
cdr3_nt: TGTGCCAGCAAATTGATTAGCGGGAGTTTGACAGATACGCAGTATTTT

cdr3_length: 15
j_call: TRBJ2-3
d_call: TRBD2
clone_size: -
v_call: TRBV11-2
cdr3_aa: CASSQTSGRRDTQYF
cdr3_nt: TGTGCCAGCAGCCAGACTAGCGGGAGGAGAGATACGCAGTATTTT

cdr3_length: 13
j_call: TRBJ1-5
d_call: TRBD1
clone_size: -
v_call: TRBV7-3
cdr3_aa: CASSLRGGQPQHF
cdr3_nt: TGTGCCAGCAGCTTAAGAGGGGGCCAGCCCCAGCATTTT

cdr3_length: 14
j_call: TRBJ2-1
d_call: -
clone_size: -
v_call: TRBV18
cdr3_aa: CASSPGLTTNEQFF
cdr3_nt: TGTGCCAGCTCACCAGGGCTAACGACCAATGAGCAGTTCTTC

cdr3_length: 15
j_call: TRBJ1-2
d_call: TRBD1
clone_size: -
v_call: TRBV19
cdr3_aa: CASSMFGGDSYGYTF
cdr3_nt: TGTGCCAGTAGTATGTTCGGAGGGGACAGCTATGGCTACACCTTC

cdr3_length: 13
j_call: TRBJ2-2
d_call: -
clone_size: -
v_call: TRBV5-4
cdr3_aa: CASGGGDTGELFF
cdr3_nt: TGTGCCAGCGGGGGTGGGGACACCGGGGAGCTGTTTTTT

cdr3_length: 15
j_call: TRBJ2-1
d_call: TRBD2
clone_size: few
v_call: TRBV10-1
cdr3_aa: CASSEVVAGVTEQFF
cdr3_nt: TGCGCCAGCAGTGAGGTAGTAGCGGGAGTCACTGAGCAGTTCTTC

cdr3_length: 14
j_call: TRBJ2-5
d_call: -
clone_size: -
v_call: TRBV2
cdr3_aa: CASSREGGRETQYF
cdr3_nt: TGTGCCAGCAGTCGCGAGGGAGGTCGCGAGACCCAGTACTTC

cdr3_length: 15
j_call: TRBJ1-1
d_call: -
clone_size: -
v_call: TRBV9
cdr3_aa: CASSRETGVNTEAFF
cdr3_nt: TGTGCCAGCAGCAGGGAAACAGGAGTGAACACTGAAGCTTTCTTT